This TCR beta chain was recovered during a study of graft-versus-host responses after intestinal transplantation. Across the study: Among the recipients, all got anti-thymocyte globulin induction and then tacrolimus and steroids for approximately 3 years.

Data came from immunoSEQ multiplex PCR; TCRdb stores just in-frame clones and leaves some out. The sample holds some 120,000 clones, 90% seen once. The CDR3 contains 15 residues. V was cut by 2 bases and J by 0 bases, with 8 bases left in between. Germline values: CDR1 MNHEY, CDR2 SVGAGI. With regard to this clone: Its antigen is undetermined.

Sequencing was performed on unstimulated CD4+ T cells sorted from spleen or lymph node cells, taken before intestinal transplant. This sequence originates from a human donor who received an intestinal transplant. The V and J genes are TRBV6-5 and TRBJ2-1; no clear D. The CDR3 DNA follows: TGTGCCAGCAGTTACGTTGCGAGCTCCTACAATGAGCAGTTCTTC. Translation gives CASSYVASSYNEQFF.